Below are 17 T cell receptor beta chains sequenced from a single sample in a study of T cell responses to AZD1222 COVID-19 vaccine. The data were produced by immunoSEQ multiplex PCR, yet TCRdb's version contains in-frame clones alone and is incomplete. The sample shows 50,000 to 65,000 clones, roughly nine tenths of them seen only once. The sequenced sample was peripheral blood, obtained 28 days after the second AZD1222 dose. The origin of the receptors is an adult who received the AZD1222 COVID-19 vaccine.

The V and J genes are TRBV30 and TRBJ2-7; TRBD2 agrees at 7 bases. J lost 6 bases, V lost 0 bases, and 2 bases had no gene match. The CDR3 sequence is 12 residues long. The germline V gene has CDR1 GTSNPN and CDR2 SVGIG (reference sequence). The CDR3 protein is CAWSVAGFEQYF. DNA of the CDR3: TGTGCCTGGAGTGTAGCGGGGTTCGAGCAGTACTTC.

The chain couples TRBV15 to TRBJ1-2, with 7 bases matching TRBD1. J gave up 4 bases and V 8 bases, and 10 bases lay outside the gene matches. Germline-derived CDR1 and CDR2 are LNHNV and YYDKDF (reference sequence). This CDR3 has 14 residues. CDR3 DNA sequence: TGTGCCACCTCCCAGGGGGGGCAGTTCTATGGCTACACCTTC. Amino acid sequence: CATSQGGQFYGYTF.

This chain connects TRBV7-6 to TRBJ2-1; TRBD2 aligns across 8 bases. Germline CDR1 and CDR2: SGHVS and FNYEAQ. Germline trimming cut 6 bases from V and 6 bases from J; bases unmatched to any gene: 7. This CDR3 has 14 amino acids. In DNA, the CDR3 is TGTGCCAGCAGTCCACTAGCGGCAATCAATGAGCAGTTCTTC. Protein product: CASSPLAAINEQFF.

The gene calls are TRBV30 and TRBJ2-1; TRBD2 might be the D (6 bases). V was cut by 5 bases and J by 6 bases, with 11 bases left in between. CDR1 GTSNPN and CDR2 SVGIG come from the germline V gene (reference sequence). CDR3 length equals 12 residues. CDR3 DNA: TGTGCCTGGGGGGGGAAAACCAATGAGCAGTTCTTC. As protein: CAWGGKTNEQFF.

The chain uses TRBV6-5 and TRBJ1-1; D is unclear. Trimming pared 6 bases from V and 0 bases from J, leaving 14 bases between. The CDR3 spans 15 residues. Germline V CDR1 and CDR2: MNHEY, SVGAGI. CDR3 DNA sequence: TGTGCCAGCAGCCAGGCCAGGATGATGAACACTGAAGCTTTCTTT. Its translation: CASSQARMMNTEAFF.

This clone occurred a few times. The V and J genes are TRBV5-1 and TRBJ1-1, with TRBD1 identical over 7 bases. The CDR3 has 15 amino acids. J gave up 1 base and V 4 bases, and 7 bases lay outside the gene matches. Per the germline V gene, CDR1 is SGHRS and CDR2 is YFSETQ. The CDR3 is CASSRRDRTNTEAFF. CDR3 DNA: TGCGCCAGCAGCCGACGGGACAGAACGAACACTGAAGCTTTCTTT. Variable domain in full (rest from reference TRBV5-1 and TRBJ1-1): KAGVTQTPRYLIKTRGQQVTLSCSPISGHRSVSWYQQTPGQGLQFLFEYFSETQRNKGNFPGRFSGRQFSNSRSEMNVSTLELGDSALYLCASSRRDRTNTEAFFGQGTRLTVV.

The chain couples TRBV6-2 or TRBV6-3 to TRBJ2-2; D perhaps matches TRBD1 (5 bases). This CDR3 contains 14 residues. V shed 6 bases and J shed 7 bases, with 15 bases lying between them. Germline V CDR1 and CDR2: MNHEY, SVGEGT. CDR3 DNA sequence: TGTGCCAGCAGCCTTCGAGTTAGGGGCGGGGAGCTGTTTTTT. As protein: CASSLRVRGGELFF.

This chain links TRBV12-5 with TRBJ2-3; unclear D gene. This CDR3 region has 16 residues. Trimming took off 5 bases at V and 2 bases at J, with 17 bases between the two ends. The germline CDR1 and CDR2 sequences are LGHNT and FRNRAP. CDR3 nucleotide sequence: TGTGCTAGTGGTCCCCAAAGGCAGGCAAACACAGATACGCAGTATTTT. Translated: CASGPQRQANTDTQYF. The full variable domain, rest sourced from reference TRBV12-5 and TRBJ2-3, is DARVTQTPRHKVTEMGQEVTMRCQPILGHNTVFWYRQTMMQGLELLAYFRNRAPLDDSGMPKDRFSAEMPDATLATLKIQPSEPRDSAVYFCASGPQRQANTDTQYFGPGTRLTVL.

V and J are TRBV6-5 and TRBJ1-6; TRBD1 agrees at 7 bases. Germline assignment: CDR1 MNHEY and CDR2 SVGAGI. The CDR3 loop spans 14 amino acids. After removal of 6 bases from V and 5 bases from J, the junction contained 4 bases not matched to a gene. The chain's CDR3 is CASSPGQHNSPLHF. In nucleotides, the CDR3 is TGTGCCAGCAGCCCGGGACAGCATAATTCACCCCTCCACTTT.

The gene calls are TRBV5-1 and TRBJ2-7; D ambiguous. CDR3 size: 13 residues. CDR1 and CDR2 (germline): SGHRS, YFSETQ. V lost 3 bases, J lost 5 bases, and 12 bases lay in between. The CDR3 DNA follows: TGCGCCAGCAGCTCCTACAGTCCCAACGAGCAGTACTTC. It is translated as CASSSYSPNEQYF.

This rearrangement joins TRBV7-2 to TRBJ2-2; the D gene is possibly TRBD2 (6 bases). Germline V gene data show CDR1 as SGHTA and CDR2 as FQGNSA. CDR3 length: 13 residues. The V gene lost 0 bases and the J gene lost 11 bases, with 10 bases spanning the gap. CDR3 coding DNA: TGTGCCAGCAGCTTAGCGGAGGCGGGAGAGCTGTTTTTT. Its protein is CASSLAEAGELFF.

The chain couples TRBV3-1 (or the pseudogene TRBV3-2) to TRBJ2-2, with unresolved D. Germline V gene sequence: CDR1 LGHDT, CDR2 YNNKEL (reference sequence). The CDR3 covers 14 residues. V was cut by 3 bases and J by 4 bases, with 9 bases left in between. The CDR3 loop is CASSQVLATGELFF. CDR3 in DNA: TGTGCCAGCAGCCAGGTTCTGGCCACCGGGGAGCTGTTTTTT.

The chain recombines TRBV27 with TRBJ1-1; perhaps TRBD1 as D (6 bases). The germline gives CDR1 MNHEY, CDR2 SMNVEV (reference sequence). V gave up 3 bases and J gave up 0 bases, with 14 bases separating them. The CDR3 extends over 16 amino acids. The chain's CDR3 is CASSLSRGLLNTEAFF. In DNA, the CDR3 is TGTGCCAGCAGTTTGAGCCGGGGGCTTCTGAACACTGAAGCTTTCTTT.

This chain connects TRBV29-1 to TRBJ2-2, with 9 bases matching TRBD2. Trimming removed 4 bases from V and 3 bases from J; junction bases left unmatched: 3. This CDR3 has 14 residues. Per germline, CDR1 SQVTM and CDR2 ANQGSEA. The CDR3 sequence: CSVAIAGDTGELFF. Here the CDR3 DNA reads TGCAGCGTTGCAATAGCGGGAGACACCGGGGAGCTGTTTTTT.

The rearrangement links TRBV11-3 to TRBJ2-3; maybe TRBD1 (6 bases). Deletions cut 5 bases from V and 4 bases from J, with 16 bases between. CDR1 and CDR2 (germline): SGHNT, YENEEA. This CDR3 comprises 15 residues. The CDR3 loop is CASSNAQGGSDTQYF. Here the CDR3 DNA reads TGTGCCAGCAGCAACGCACAGGGTGGTTCAGATACGCAGTATTTT.

V and J are TRBV21-1 and TRBJ1-4. TRBV21-1 is an annotated pseudogene. The CDR3 covers 18 residues. The CDR3 is CASSKPPDFPATNEKLFF. CDR3 bases: TGTGCCAGCAGCAAACCCCCGGATTTCCCCGCAACTAATGAAAAACTGTTTTTT.

V and J are TRBV19 and TRBJ2-7, with D unresolved. Germline V gene data show CDR1 as LNHDA and CDR2 as SQIVND (reference sequence). Trimming took off 3 bases at V and 3 bases at J, with 15 bases between the two ends. This CDR3 comprises 15 residues. The CDR3 sequence is CASSIFSGRSYEQYF. Here the CDR3 DNA reads TGTGCCAGTAGTATTTTCTCAGGTCGGAGCTACGAGCAGTACTTC. The entire variable domain, with the rest obtained from reference TRBV19 and TRBJ2-7, is as follows: DGGITQSPKYLFRKEGQNVTLSCEQNLNHDAMYWYRQDPGQGLRLIYYSQIVNDFQKGDIAEGYSVSREKKESFPLTVTSAQKNPTAFYLCASSIFSGRSYEQYFGPGTRLTVT.